This T cell receptor (beta chain) originates from a study of T cell changes during pregnancy in multiple sclerosis (dated 2019 in TCRdb). About the investigation overall: The study examined how the T cell repertoire changed over the course of pregnancy in women with multiple sclerosis.

The library relied on the immunoSEQ multiplex PCR assay. TCRdb took this table from immuneACCESS and kept in-frame rearrangements with V and J called. Such tables lack part of the clones; where checked against another copy, unresolved V genes explain under half of the gap, and the rest is unexplained. The sample records tens of thousands of clones, 85% to 95% of which are singletons. The biggest ten clones account for roughly 0.58% of the sample. The cysteine opens and the phenylalanine closes a CDR3 of 15 amino acids. Only CDR3 DNA remains: 45 bases, in frame from the first base. The germline V and J ends show losses of 3 bases and 1 base respectively, and no gene match explains 5 bases of the junction. The CDR1 and CDR2 encoded by the germline V gene are SGHAT and FQNNGV. Notes on this clone: Its cognate antigen has yet to be identified. No base quality values were provided; no much bigger clone lies one nucleotide off.

This receptor chain uses TRBV11-2 and TRBJ2-7; 8 bases in between match TRBD2. The sample here was CD4+ T cells from peripheral blood mononuclear cells, taken in the second trimester of pregnancy. This receptor was obtained from a female donor with multiple sclerosis, enrolled in a pregnancy study. The CDR3 corresponds to CASSLFTSGSYEQYF. The bases read TGTGCCAGCAGCTTGTTTACTAGCGGATCCTACGAGCAGTACTTC.